Described below is a single T cell receptor beta chain sequence and its context. The antigen remains undetermined. Germline-derived CDR1 and CDR2 are SQVTM and ANQGSEA. Trimming left V 4 bases short and J 8 bases short, with 14 bases between. The CDR3 has 12 amino acids. The data stem from a study of Tregs in tolerant kidney transplant recipients. Using immunoSEQ multiplex PCR, the repertoire was profiled, and TCRdb retains in-frame clones only, with some absent. The sample has about 77,000 clones, 98% seen once. General study findings and limits: Findings come from small patient numbers and require larger validation. No direct test of biological reproducibility was done here. Donor-specific Treg expansion exceeded global Treg expansion in tolerant patients, suggesting antigen drive.

The starting material was CD4+ T cells from blood, obtained before the transplant. This chain joins TRBV29-1 and TRBJ1-2; D perhaps matches TRBD1 (5 bases). The sequence was obtained from a human donor who received a combined kidney and bone marrow transplant. DNA of the CDR3: TGCAGCGTTGTCGCAGGGAAGGGCGGCTACACCTTC. Translating it yields CSVVAGKGGYTF.